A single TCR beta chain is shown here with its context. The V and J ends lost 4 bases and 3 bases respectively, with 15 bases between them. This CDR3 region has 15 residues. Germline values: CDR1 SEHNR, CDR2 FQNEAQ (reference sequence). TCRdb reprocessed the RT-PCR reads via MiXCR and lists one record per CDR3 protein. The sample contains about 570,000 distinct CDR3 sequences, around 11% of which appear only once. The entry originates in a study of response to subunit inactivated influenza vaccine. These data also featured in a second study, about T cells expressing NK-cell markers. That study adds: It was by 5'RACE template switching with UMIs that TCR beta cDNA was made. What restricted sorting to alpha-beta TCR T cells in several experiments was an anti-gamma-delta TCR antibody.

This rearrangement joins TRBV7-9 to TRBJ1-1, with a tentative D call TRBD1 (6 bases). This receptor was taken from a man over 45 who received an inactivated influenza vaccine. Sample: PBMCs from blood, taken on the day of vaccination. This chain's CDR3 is CASSWGPEGDTEAFF. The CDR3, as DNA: TGTGCCAGCAGCTGGGGGCCTGAGGGTGACACTGAAGCTTTCTTT.